This T cell receptor beta chain was captured by sequencing in a study of identical twins listed by TCRdb under 2016. In terms of the full investigation: To test whether fetal clonotypes persist, the study used deep sequencing on TCR alpha and beta repertoires from monozygotic twins, unrelated adults of various ages, and cord blood. To rule out contamination, replicate twin experiments were performed at different times with different library preparation protocols.

Broad study findings and their caveats: Invariant T cells such as MAIT and iNKT could partly confound zero-insertion analyses, though diverse VJ usage argued against this for most clonotypes. Compared with coincidental sharing between unrelated individuals, an excess of low generation-probability sequences was observed among out-of-frame TCR alpha sequences shared between twins. Abundant cord blood beta clonotypes had fewer insertions, young adult naive repertoires showed a similar but weaker trend, and memory repertoires showed no such trend. In beta out-of-frame sequences, excess twin sharing was weaker, because having fewer shared sequences lowered the signal-to-noise ratio. Conclusions relied on cross-sectional statistical analysis, since the same donors could not be followed over many years. In monozygotic twins, recombination models systematically underestimated out-of-frame TCR alpha sharing, but the models matched the sharing seen between unrelated individuals.

Every donor was a healthy Caucasian. The twin cohort comprised three pairs of female monozygotic twins, all aged roughly 18 to 30 years. CD4+ and CD8+ T cell populations were isolated with positive isolation kits from Invitrogen. Library prep was done by 5' RACE. The data were produced on an Illumina HiSeq 2000. A universal primer binding site was added through template switching, and the final cDNA carried a unique molecular identifier so that TCR cDNA molecules could be counted accurately. First-strand cDNA for TCR alpha and beta chains was synthesized from specific primers in the conserved constant-segment region. Each cDNA library was double barcoded, with a SMART-Mk sample barcode plus Illumina barcodes, to control for contamination. TruSeq adapter sequences, together with Illumina sample barcodes, were added in two successive PCR steps. The Illumina HiSeq platform was used with custom primers to sequence TCR alpha and beta cDNA libraries. The source study handled its data this way. MiGEC was used to process raw reads and extract unique molecular identifiers, and MiXCR was used to find CDR3 positions. For each individual, recombination models were inferred using an EM algorithm with the repgenHMM and IGoR tools. Shared clonotype analysis was performed with the tcR package in R, normalizing sharing by the product of cloneset sizes. Out-of-frame nonproductive sequences were analyzed to study raw recombination free of thymic and clonal selection effects. TCRdb reprocessing: public reads trimmed at Q25 with fastp, clones called with MiXCR, in-frame beta chains kept. Rows are combined by CDR3 protein, so each entry shows the most common genes and DNA. For this entry, the V and J calls and clone size follow TCRdb and not the study's own pipeline. The sample yields 500,000 to 550,000 distinct CDR3 sequences; approximately 20% were counted once. About 0.5% of the sample comes from the top ten.

Relative to germline, V is missing 7 bases and J is missing 4 bases, with 6 bases of the junction outside any gene match. The germline V gene gives CDR1 as SNHLY and CDR2 as FYNNEI. Taken from cysteine to phenylalanine, the CDR3 has 13 residues. Kept here is only the CDR3 DNA, which spans 39 bases and is read in frame from base 1. Remarks on this clonotype: The antigen it recognizes is unknown. Within one base of it there is no much larger clone, and no base qualities were kept.

The sample was also reused in another study, on yellow fever vaccine responses in identical twins. That second publication adds: According to the authors, the vaccine-induced T cell response in identical twins seemed to be partly convergent and partly specific to each individual. In identical twins, the study followed T cell clones that responded to the vaccine with precision.

The rearrangement combines TRBV2 with TRBJ2-5, with 7 central nucleotides matching TRBD2. The sequenced sample was CD4+ T cells sorted from blood. This TCR came from a woman younger than 30 in good health. The DNA reads TGTGCCAGCACGCGGGAGACTATAGAGACCCAGTACTTC. This is translated as CASTRETIETQYF.